One T cell receptor (beta chain) is described in this entry. In the original processing: Quantification of nucleated cells was approximated via reference gene primer amplification. Profiling relied on immunoSEQ multiplex PCR, and the TCRdb table lists in-frame clones only, not all of them. The DNA was the basis for D and trimming; V, J and clone size are from that table. The repertoire has roughly 120,000 clones, 60% to 85% of them found once; the top ten carry roughly 6.2%. This record belongs to a study of blood T cell repertoires in COVID-19. J was trimmed by 0 bases and V by 7 bases; bases with no gene match: 8. Per germline, CDR1 SGHRS and CDR2 YFSETQ. There are 16 residues in the CDR3.

This sequence was found in a man between 65 and 79 years old with acute or convalescent COVID-19. Input material: peripheral blood. The chain recombines TRBV5-1 with TRBJ2-5; 11 nucleotides line up with TRBD1. For the CDR3, the DNA is TGCGCCAGCGGAGGTGGGACAGGGGGTTACCAAGAGACCCAGTACTTC. This sequence encodes CASGGGTGGYQETQYF.